The 22 T cell receptor beta chains reported below all come from one sample, sequenced in a study of shared clonotypes between healthy human individuals. Positively selected for CCR7, the CD45RO-negative cells used as naive CD8 cells excluded terminally differentiated effector memory CD45RA+ cells. Data came from immunoSEQ multiplex PCR; TCRdb stores just in-frame clones and leaves some out. The sample lists about 2 million clones; about 95% were seen once. The sample was naive CD8+ T cells sorted from blood. Every receptor here comes from a man younger than 35 in good health.

The genes are TRBV7-2 and TRBJ1-2; D is unclear. This CDR3 comprises 14 residues. Germline V gene lookup returns CDR1 SGHTA and CDR2 FQGNSA. V lost 1 base and J lost 4, with 10 bases in between. The CDR3: CASSLEPGTYGYTF. Here the CDR3 DNA reads TGTGCCAGCAGCTTAGAGCCAGGCACCTATGGCTACACCTTC. Complete variable domain (other parts from reference TRBV7-2 and TRBJ1-2): GAGVSQSPSNKVTEKGKDVELRCDPISGHTALYWYRQSLGQGLEFLIYFQGNSAPDKSGLPSDRFSAERTGGSVSTLTIQRTQQEDSAVYLCASSLEPGTYGYTFGSGTRLTVV.

This chain joins TRBV27 and TRBJ2-7, with D perhaps TRBD1 (6 bases). Per germline, CDR1 MNHEY and CDR2 SMNVEV (reference sequence). The CDR3 contains 14 residues. V lost 6 bases and J lost 0, with 12 bases in between. This CDR3 is CASRSTGISYEQYF. The CDR3 DNA is TGTGCCAGCAGATCGACAGGAATCTCCTACGAGCAGTACTTC.

The rearrangement joins TRBV5-6 to TRBJ2-1, with 9 bases aligning to TRBD1. V was clipped by 4 bases and J by 2 bases; unmatched bases: 7. The CDR3 is made up of 16 amino acids. Germline assignment: CDR1 SGHDT and CDR2 YYEEEE. This CDR3 reads CASSITGTGPYNEQFF. CDR3 coding DNA: TGTGCCAGCAGCATCACCGGGACAGGGCCCTACAATGAGCAGTTCTTC.

This chain links TRBV5-1 with TRBJ1-6; no firm D call. The CDR3 covers 15 residues. Trimming pared 1 base from V and 10 bases from J, leaving 15 bases between. Germline CDR1 SGHRS, CDR2 YFSETQ. CDR3 sequence (DNA): TGCGCCAGCAGCTTGAGCGATGGGTTGACCTCACCCCTCCACTTT. Translated, it gives CASSLSDGLTSPLHF.

The J gene is TRBJ1-1, the V gene TRBV5-4; unclear D gene. Germline loops: CDR1 SGHNT, CDR2 YYREEE (reference sequence). The CDR3 contains 13 residues. V lost 1 base to trimming and J lost 0 bases, with 4 bases between them. The CDR3 sequence: CASSLIVNTEAFF. The DNA for the CDR3 is TGTGCCAGCAGCTTGATAGTGAACACTGAAGCTTTCTTT. Full variable domain (outside the CDR3, taken from reference TRBV5-4 and TRBJ1-1): ETGVTQSPTHLIKTRGQQVTLRCSSQSGHNTVSWYQQALGQGPQFIFQYYREEENGRGNFPPRFSGLQFPNYSSELNVNALELDDSALYLCASSLIVNTEAFFGQGTRLTVV.

This chain uses TRBV28 with TRBJ2-3; TRBD2 is a possible D gene (6 bases). This CDR3 region has 15 residues. Deletions cut 6 bases from V and 5 bases from J, with 18 bases between. From germline, CDR1 is MDHEN and CDR2 SYDVKM. CDR3 DNA: TGTGCCAGCAGCCGCCCCGGCGGGGCCGGAGATACGCAGTATTTT. Translated, it gives CASSRPGGAGDTQYF.

The J gene is TRBJ2-5, the V gene TRBV13; D remains ambiguous. Germline V gene data show CDR1 as PRHDT and CDR2 as FYEKMQ (reference sequence). Trimming stripped 2 bases from V and 5 bases from J, with 9 bases between. This CDR3 has 13 amino acids. CDR3 in amino acids: CASSLKGSETQYF. The CDR3 DNA reads as TGTGCCAGCAGCTTAAAAGGAAGTGAGACCCAGTACTTC.

V is TRBV6-1 and J is TRBJ2-7, with TRBD1 as a possible D gene (6 bases). V lost 7 bases to trimming and J lost 3 bases, with 13 bases between them. Germline V gene lookup returns CDR1 MNHNS and CDR2 SASEGT. This CDR3 is built from 13 residues. Here the CDR3 DNA reads TGTGCCAGCACGGCCAGGGGAGTCTACGAGCAGTACTTC. This codes for CASTARGVYEQYF.

The chain links TRBV2 to TRBJ2-5; no definite D call. The V gene lost 3 bases and the J gene lost 1 base, with 9 bases spanning the gap. Germline V gene sequence: CDR1 SNHLY, CDR2 FYNNEI. The CDR3 covers 14 residues. CDR3 sequence reads: CASSDYYLQETQYF. CDR3 nucleotides: TGTGCCAGCAGTGATTATTACCTCCAAGAGACCCAGTACTTC.

The chain has TRBV10-2 and TRBJ2-1; D uncertain. This CDR3 region has 12 residues. Germline V gene sequence: CDR1 WSHSY, CDR2 SAAADI. Deletions cut 0 bases from V and 6 bases from J, with 3 bases between. In nucleotides, the CDR3 is TGCGCCAGCAGTGAGTCTAGCAATGAGCAGTTCTTC. Protein product: CASSESSNEQFF.

On this clone itself: The sample holds other DNA sequences that translate to the same CDR3. The chain is built from TRBV29-1 and TRBJ1-1; D not certain. The CDR3 has 11 amino acids. Germline V gene lookup returns CDR1 SQVTM and CDR2 ANQGSEA. V lost 6 bases, J lost 1 base, and 6 bases lay in between. DNA of the CDR3: TGCAGCGTAGTGCAGAACACTGAAGCTTTCTTT. This translates into CSVVQNTEAFF.

A note on this clone: This CDR3 is also generated by other DNA sequences in the sample. The gene calls are TRBV28 and TRBJ1-1; tentative D call: TRBD1 (5 bases). Looked up from germline, CDR1 is MDHEN and CDR2 is SYDVKM. V lost 3 bases and J lost 1, with 9 bases in between. The CDR3 runs 14 residues. CDR3 bases: TGTGCCAGCAGTTTGGGGCAAGGGAACACTGAAGCTTTCTTT. Its protein is CASSLGQGNTEAFF.

The chain is built from TRBV7-9 and TRBJ2-4; 7 nucleotides agree with TRBD1. Germline V gives CDR1 SEHNR, CDR2 FQNEAQ (reference sequence). CDR3 length equals 16 residues. V gave up 2 bases and J gave up 6 bases; unmatched junction bases: 10. DNA of the CDR3: TGTGCCAGCAGCTTATTTTTGGGACAGCCTTTAAACATTCAGTACTTC. Its translation: CASSLFLGQPLNIQYF.

This clone has only one observation. This rearrangement joins TRBV6-6 to TRBJ2-7; the match to TRBD1 covers 7 bases. CDR3 length equals 12 residues. Germline trimming cut 8 bases from V and 2 bases from J; bases unmatched to any gene: 3. Germline V lookup: CDR1 MNHNY, CDR2 SVGAGI (reference sequence). In DNA form, the CDR3 reads TGTGCCAGCGGGGACAGTACCTACGAGCAGTACTTC. Protein: CASGDSTYEQYF.

With regard to this clone: Other nucleotide sequences in the sample specify the same CDR3. V and J are TRBV19 and TRBJ2-7; D might be TRBD2 (5 bases). Trimming shortened V by 5 bases and J by 2 bases, and 10 bases separated the two germline ends. Germline values: CDR1 LNHDA, CDR2 SQIVND (reference sequence). This CDR3 contains 13 residues. DNA for the CDR3: TGTGCCAGTAGTCCCGGGATTACCTACGAGCAGTACTTC. The encoded protein is CASSPGITYEQYF.

The genes are TRBV15 and TRBJ1-2, with D tentatively TRBD1 (6 bases). Germline V gene lookup returns CDR1 LNHNV and CDR2 YYDKDF (reference sequence). Trimming shortened V by 0 bases and J by 2 bases, and 13 bases separated the two germline ends. This CDR3 has 16 residues. The CDR3 nucleotides read TGTGCCACCAGCAGAGAGATCTACAGGGAGAACTATGGCTACACCTTC. Protein product: CATSREIYRENYGYTF.

The chain couples TRBV7-8 to TRBJ2-7; D uncertain. Trimming cost V 1 base and J 5 bases, with 12 bases left between them. The CDR3 totals 14 residues. Germline loops: CDR1 SGHVS, CDR2 FQNEAQ. The CDR3: CASSLGVTMHEQYF. The CDR3 DNA sequence: TGTGCCAGCAGCTTAGGGGTAACCATGCACGAGCAGTACTTC.

The chain is built from TRBV7-9 and TRBJ1-1, with a tentative D call TRBD1 (5 bases). Trimming removed 4 bases from V and 0 bases from J, with 9 bases in between. The CDR3 is made up of 14 amino acids. Germline V gives CDR1 SEHNR, CDR2 FQNEAQ (reference sequence). The CDR3 loop reads CASSSGLMNTEAFF. The CDR3 DNA reads as TGTGCCAGCAGCTCGGGACTGATGAACACTGAAGCTTTCTTT.

Of note for this clone: At the DNA level, this CDR3 is encoded by other sequences in the same sample as well. The chain employs TRBV19 and TRBJ2-7; 8 bases align to TRBD1. CDR1 and CDR2 from the germline V gene are LNHDA and SQIVND (reference sequence). CDR3 length equals 13 residues. V lost 5 bases and J lost 2; bases outside the gene matches: 2. The CDR3 sequence: CASSPGGPYEQYF. Here the CDR3 DNA reads TGTGCCAGTAGTCCAGGGGGCCCCTACGAGCAGTACTTC.

This clone showed up just once. The rearrangement joins TRBV10-3 to TRBJ2-2; 10 bases match TRBD2. CDR1 and CDR2 from the germline V gene are ENHRY and SYGVKD. The CDR3 sequence is 15 residues long. Trimming took 4 bases from V and 1 from J; bases not matched to a gene: 0. CDR3 coding DNA: TGTGCCATCAGTGCTAGCGGGGGGAACACCGGGGAGCTGTTTTTT. Protein product: CAISASGGNTGELFF.

Turning to this clone: Other DNA sequences in the sample encode the same CDR3. The gene calls are TRBV4-1 and TRBJ1-5; TRBD1 matches at 7 bases. Per germline, CDR1 MGHRA and CDR2 YSYEKL. CDR3 length equals 14 residues. Trimming at V came to 4 bases and at J to 3 bases, leaving 3 bases not matched to a gene. The CDR3 here is CASSLGQNNQPQHF. The CDR3 region has the DNA TGCGCCAGCAGCCTGGGACAGAACAATCAGCCCCAGCATTTT.

The chain couples TRBV2 to TRBJ2-4; maybe TRBD2 (6 bases). The CDR3 has 15 amino acids. Germline-derived CDR1 and CDR2 are SNHLY and FYNNEI. Deletions cut 2 bases from V and 1 base from J, with 9 bases between. In nucleotides, the CDR3 is TGTGCCAGCAGTGAATGGAGGGACGCCAAAAACATTCAGTACTTC. Protein product: CASSEWRDAKNIQYF.